This is a list of T cell receptor beta chains from one sample in a study of long-term antiretroviral therapy in people with HIV. Sequenced by immunoSEQ multiplex PCR; TCRdb stores in-frame clones only, minus some. The sample has some 23,000 clones, around three quarters seen once. Source: unsorted PBMCs, taken 0.5 years after starting antiretroviral therapy. These receptors were collected from a middle-aged woman with HIV. The CDR3 runs from the conserved cysteine through the conserved F or W. Fields, in order: J gene, clone size, D gene, V gene, CDR3 protein, CDR3 DNA. The D gene is left open where the match is weak. Size is omitted from some rows. Given values are once, few, many or a class for expanded clones.

J gene: TRBJ1-6
clone size: -
D gene: -
V gene: TRBV2
CDR3 protein: CASSDRKYNSPLHF
CDR3 DNA: TGTGCCAGCAGTGACCGGAAATATAATTCACCCCTCCACTTT

J gene: TRBJ2-1
clone size: -
D gene: -
V gene: TRBV27
CDR3 protein: CASSGGAGAYNEQFF
CDR3 DNA: TGTGCCAGCAGTGGGGGGGCAGGGGCCTACAATGAGCAGTTCTTC

J gene: TRBJ2-1
clone size: -
D gene: TRBD2
V gene: TRBV5-4
CDR3 protein: CASSLGGLAGGWNEQFF
CDR3 DNA: TGTGCCAGCAGCTTGGGGGGACTAGCGGGGGGTTGGAATGAGCAGTTCTTC

J gene: TRBJ1-6
clone size: once
D gene: -
V gene: TRBV29-1
CDR3 protein: CSVAEGVDNSPLHF
CDR3 DNA: TGCAGCGTTGCGGAGGGGGTGGATAATTCACCCCTCCACTTT

J gene: TRBJ1-4
clone size: -
D gene: -
V gene: TRBV6-6
CDR3 protein: CASSAGAEKLFF
CDR3 DNA: TGTGCCAGCAGTGCCGGGGCAGAAAAACTGTTTTTT

J gene: TRBJ1-2
clone size: -
D gene: -
V gene: TRBV20-1
CDR3 protein: CSARDVYGYTF
CDR3 DNA: TGCAGTGCTAGAGATGTATATGGCTACACCTTC

J gene: TRBJ2-7
clone size: -
D gene: -
V gene: TRBV2
CDR3 protein: CASRMGHLPFYEQYF
CDR3 DNA: TGTGCCAGCAGGATGGGCCACCTGCCGTTTTACGAGCAGTACTTC

J gene: TRBJ1-4
clone size: -
D gene: -
V gene: TRBV5-5
CDR3 protein: CASSLTTGNEKLFF
CDR3 DNA: TGTGCCAGCAGCCTAACTACGGGGAATGAAAAACTGTTTTTT

J gene: TRBJ2-5
clone size: -
D gene: -
V gene: TRBV7-9
CDR3 protein: CASSSGMKTQYF
CDR3 DNA: TGTGCCAGCAGCTCCGGTATGAAGACCCAGTACTTC

J gene: TRBJ1-2
clone size: -
D gene: TRBD1
V gene: TRBV2
CDR3 protein: CASSENRGRGGYTF
CDR3 DNA: TGTGCCAGCAGTGAAAACAGGGGGCGTGGGGGCTACACCTTC

J gene: TRBJ2-7
clone size: few
D gene: -
V gene: TRBV6-5
CDR3 protein: CASIRSPGEYEQYF
CDR3 DNA: TGTGCCAGCATCCGGTCCCCCGGGGAATACGAGCAGTACTTC

J gene: TRBJ2-7
clone size: -
D gene: -
V gene: TRBV7-8
CDR3 protein: CASSSAPTTRNYEQYF
CDR3 DNA: TGTGCCAGCAGCTCGGCCCCTACAACTAGAAACTACGAGCAGTACTTC

J gene: TRBJ1-2
clone size: -
D gene: TRBD1
V gene: TRBV4-2
CDR3 protein: CASSQGQGYGYTF
CDR3 DNA: TGTGCCAGCAGCCAAGGACAGGGCTATGGCTACACCTTC

J gene: TRBJ2-3
clone size: -
D gene: -
V gene: TRBV9
CDR3 protein: CASSVQPLTGNPDTQYF
CDR3 DNA: TGTGCCAGCAGCGTTCAGCCTTTGACGGGGAATCCAGATACGCAGTATTTT

J gene: TRBJ1-3
clone size: -
D gene: -
V gene: TRBV14
CDR3 protein: CASSPAGARNTIYF
CDR3 DNA: TGTGCCAGCAGCCCAGCAGGGGCGCGAAACACCATATATTTT

J gene: TRBJ1-2
clone size: -
D gene: TRBD1
V gene: TRBV7-9
CDR3 protein: CASGLGVLTGDNYGYTF
CDR3 DNA: TGTGCCAGCGGCTTAGGGGTTCTGACAGGGGATAACTATGGCTACACCTTC

J gene: TRBJ2-7
clone size: -
D gene: -
V gene: TRBV5-6
CDR3 protein: CASSPRRNTQQYF
CDR3 DNA: TGTGCCAGCAGCCCTCGTCGGAATACCCAGCAGTACTTC